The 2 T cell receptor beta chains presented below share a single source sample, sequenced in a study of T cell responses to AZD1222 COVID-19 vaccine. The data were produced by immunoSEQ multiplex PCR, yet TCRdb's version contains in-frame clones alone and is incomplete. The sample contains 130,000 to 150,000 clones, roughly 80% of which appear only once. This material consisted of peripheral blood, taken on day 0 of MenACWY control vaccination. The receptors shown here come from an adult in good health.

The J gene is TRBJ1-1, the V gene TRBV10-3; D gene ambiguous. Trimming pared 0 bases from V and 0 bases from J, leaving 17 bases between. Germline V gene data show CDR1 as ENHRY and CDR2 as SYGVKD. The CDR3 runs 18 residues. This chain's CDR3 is CAISESTASPSMNTEAFF. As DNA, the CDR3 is TGTGCCATCAGTGAGTCAACGGCCAGCCCCTCAATGAACACTGAAGCTTTCTTT.

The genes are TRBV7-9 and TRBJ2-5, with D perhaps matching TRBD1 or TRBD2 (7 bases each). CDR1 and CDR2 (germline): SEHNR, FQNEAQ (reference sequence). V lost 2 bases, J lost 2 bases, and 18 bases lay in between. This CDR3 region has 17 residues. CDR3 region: CASSLRGGGANQETQYF. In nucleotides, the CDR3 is TGTGCCAGCAGCTTAAGGGGAGGGGGCGCAAATCAAGAGACCCAGTACTTC.